Listed below are T cell receptor beta chains from one sample, sequenced in a study of Ad26.COV2.S vaccination and SARS-CoV-2 variants. Profiling relied on immunoSEQ multiplex PCR, and the TCRdb table lists in-frame clones only, not all of them. The top ten clones hold approximately 4% of a sample with about 420,000 clones, 85% to 90% of them seen once. The specimen comprised peripheral blood, sampled in a trial of Ad26.COV2.S vaccine versus placebo. The receptors here all came from a person between 18 and 59 years old who received the Ad26.COV2.S COVID-19 vaccine or a placebo. CDR3s include the opening cysteine and the closing phenylalanine or tryptophan. Each record gives: J gene, V gene, D gene, clone size, CDR3 protein, CDR3 DNA. D genes are given only for firm matches. Clone size appears in some rows only: once, few, many, or a class for an expanded clone.

J: TRBJ2-3
V: TRBV7-3
D: NA
size: NA
CDR3: CASSPEGADTQYF
DNA: TGTGCCAGCAGCCCCGAGGGAGCAGATACGCAGTATTTT

J: TRBJ1-4
V: TRBV6-1
D: TRBD1
size: once
CDR3: CASSLSQGAREKLFF
DNA: TGTGCCAGCAGCCTATCACAGGGGGCTCGAGAAAAACTGTTTTTT

J: TRBJ2-1
V: TRBV9
D: TRBD1
size: NA
CDR3: CASSVGHGQGQFF
DNA: TGTGCCAGCAGCGTAGGACATGGACAGGGGCAGTTCTTC

J: TRBJ1-2
V: TRBV4-1
D: NA
size: NA
CDR3: CASSSTGIYGYTF
DNA: TGCGCCAGCAGCTCTACAGGGATATATGGCTACACCTTC

J: TRBJ1-2
V: TRBV7-2
D: TRBD1
size: NA
CDR3: CASSSGQGRRDGYTF
DNA: TGTGCCAGCAGCTCCGGACAGGGGCGGAGAGATGGCTACACCTTC

J: TRBJ2-3
V: TRBV3-1/TRBV3-2
D: TRBD2
size: NA
CDR3: CASSQNLAASTDTQYF
DNA: TGTGCCAGCAGCCAAAACCTAGCGGCCTCCACAGATACGCAGTATTTT

J: TRBJ1-2
V: TRBV6-4
D: TRBD1
size: NA
CDR3: CASKRFTGDGYGYTF
DNA: TGTGCCAGCAAAAGGTTTACAGGGGACGGCTATGGCTACACCTTC

J: TRBJ2-5
V: TRBV7-9
D: NA
size: NA
CDR3: CASSLALGATQETQYF
DNA: TGTGCCAGCAGCTTAGCGTTGGGAGCTACTCAAGAGACCCAGTACTTC

J: TRBJ2-3
V: TRBV7-8
D: NA
size: NA
CDR3: CASSLGVPTDTQYF
DNA: TGTGCCAGCAGCTTAGGGGTCCCCACAGATACGCAGTATTTT

J: TRBJ1-2
V: TRBV6-4
D: TRBD1
size: NA
CDR3: CASSEGGDRDSYGYTF
DNA: TGTGCCAGCAGTGAAGGTGGCGACAGGGATTCCTATGGCTACACCTTC

J: TRBJ2-1
V: TRBV7-8
D: NA
size: NA
CDR3: CASSLGPGTFYEQFF
DNA: TGTGCCAGCAGCTTAGGGCCCGGGACTTTTTATGAGCAGTTCTTC

J: TRBJ1-2
V: TRBV7-2
D: NA
size: NA
CDR3: CASSQPLGAGYYGYTF
DNA: TGTGCCAGCAGCCAACCGCTAGGCGCGGGGTACTATGGCTACACCTTC

J: TRBJ2-7
V: TRBV6-2/TRBV6-3
D: TRBD2
size: NA
CDR3: CASSRLAYEQYF
DNA: TGTGCCAGCAGCAGACTAGCTTACGAGCAGTACTTC

J: TRBJ1-1
V: TRBV6-2/TRBV6-3
D: NA
size: NA
CDR3: CASSSPRADQNTEAFF
DNA: TGTGCCAGCAGTTCCCCTCGGGCGGACCAAAACACTGAAGCTTTCTTT